These 30 T cell receptor beta chains were sequenced from one sample in a study of shared clonotypes between healthy human individuals. Terminally differentiated effector memory CD45RA+ cells were excluded by CCR7 positive selection of CD45RO-negative cells. Some clones are missing from TCRdb's copy, which holds only in-frame ones; the method was immunoSEQ multiplex PCR. This sample has some 2,000,000 clones; roughly 94% occur once, and the top ten carry 0.9% to 1.4%. Input material: naive CD8+ T cells sorted from blood. These receptors were collected from a man aged 18-30 years in good health.

This clone was found once. The J gene is TRBJ2-1, the V gene TRBV4-3; 9 bases fit TRBD2. Germline CDR1 and CDR2: LGHNA and YSLEER. This CDR3 has 18 amino acids. Trimming took 0 bases from V and 2 from J; bases not matched to a gene: 8. CDR3 residues: CASSQDLGSGSPYNEQFF. CDR3 DNA sequence: TGCGCCAGCAGCCAAGATCTCGGTAGCGGGAGCCCCTACAATGAGCAGTTCTTC.

The chain employs TRBV6-6 and TRBJ2-7; tentatively, D is TRBD1 (5 bases). Germline values: CDR1 MNHNY, CDR2 SVGAGI (reference sequence). The CDR3 consists of 13 residues. V lost 0 bases and J 6 bases, leaving 9 bases between the germline ends. For the CDR3, the DNA is TGTGCCAGCAGTTACTCGAATCAGGGCGAGCAGTACTTC. The encoded protein is CASSYSNQGEQYF.

V and J are TRBV6-1 and TRBJ1-1; the D gene is possibly TRBD1 (5 bases). The germline gives CDR1 MNHNS, CDR2 SASEGT. V dropped 6 bases and J dropped 4 bases, with 12 bases sitting between them. The CDR3 sequence is 13 residues long. The CDR3 region has the DNA TGTGCCAGCAGACCAAAGGGGATCACTGAAGCTTTCTTT. Protein: CASRPKGITEAFF.

The genes are TRBV7-3 and TRBJ2-1; D is perhaps TRBD2 (7 bases). The CDR3 sequence is 16 residues long. V lost 5 bases and J 2 bases, leaving 16 bases between the germline ends. Per the germline V gene, CDR1 is SGHTA and CDR2 is FQGTGA. The CDR3 protein is CASSPLGGAPYNEQFF. The CDR3 DNA is TGTGCCAGCAGCCCCTTGGGGGGGGCCCCCTACAATGAGCAGTTCTTC.

Details on this clone: Other DNA sequences in this specimen translate into the identical CDR3. V is TRBV6-1 and J is TRBJ1-1, with D unresolved. The CDR3 covers 9 residues. V was clipped by 8 bases and J by 5 bases, with 3 bases between them. Germline CDR1 and CDR2: MNHNS and SASEGT. CDR3 loop: CASSTEAFF. In nucleotides, the CDR3 is TGTGCCAGCTCTACTGAAGCTTTCTTT.

Of note for this clone: Additional DNA sequences in this sample encode the identical CDR3. J is TRBJ2-7 and V is TRBV4-3, with TRBD2 identical over 7 bases. J was trimmed by 2 bases and V by 4 bases; bases with no gene match: 5. Germline V gene data show CDR1 as LGHNA and CDR2 as YSLEER. The CDR3 covers 14 residues. CDR3 sequence reads: CASSPGLAAYEQYF. The CDR3 coding sequence is TGCGCCAGCAGCCCGGGTCTAGCGGCCTACGAGCAGTACTTC.

CDR3 amino acids: CASSLDLTFQGIYEQYF. The CDR3 nucleotides read TGTGCCAGCAGCTTAGATCTAACGTTTCAGGGGATCTACGAGCAGTACTTC. The rearrangement joins TRBV11-2 to TRBJ2-7, with D possibly TRBD1 on 6 matching bases. Trimming left V 0 bases short and J 3 bases short, with 18 bases between. CDR1 and CDR2 (germline): SGHAT, FQNNGV. This CDR3 has 17 amino acids.

This clone was counted between two and nine times. Other DNA sequences within the sample encode an identical CDR3. The V gene is TRBV19, the J gene TRBJ2-5; D call uncertain. CDR3 length equals 13 residues. V lost 0 bases to trimming and J lost 5 bases, with 7 bases between them. The germline gives CDR1 LNHDA, CDR2 SQIVND (reference sequence). CDR3 region: CASSIDGEETQYF. The CDR3 DNA reads as TGTGCCAGTAGTATAGACGGCGAGGAGACCCAGTACTTC.

The V and J genes are TRBV6-1 and TRBJ2-7; 7 bases align to TRBD1. The J segment lost 2 bases and the V segment lost 3 bases, leaving 7 bases of the junction unmatched. Germline V lookup: CDR1 MNHNS, CDR2 SASEGT. The CDR3 has 15 amino acids. This chain's CDR3 is CASSEGVDRAYEQYF. CDR3 DNA: TGTGCCAGCAGTGAGGGAGTAGACAGGGCCTACGAGCAGTACTTC.

The chain employs TRBV11-2 and TRBJ2-5; D not resolved. Trimming shortened V by 4 bases and J by 5 bases, and 11 bases separated the two germline ends. Germline loops: CDR1 SGHAT, CDR2 FQNNGV. The CDR3 is 13 residues long. DNA of the CDR3: TGTGCCAGCAGCTCCGTTAGGTGGGAGACCCAGTACTTC. Its translation: CASSSVRWETQYF.

V is TRBV11-3 and J is TRBJ2-1; D call uncertain. The CDR3 is 11 amino acids. V lost 1 base and J 8 bases, leaving 3 bases between the germline ends. Germline V gene sequence: CDR1 SGHNT, CDR2 YENEEA. Here the CDR3 DNA reads TGTGCCAGCAGCTTAGGCCATGAGCAGTTCTTC. It translates to CASSLGHEQFF. The full variable domain, with the rest looked up from reference TRBV11-3 and TRBJ2-1, is EAGVVQSPRYKIIEKKQPVAFWCNPISGHNTLYWYLQNLGQGPELLIRYENEEAVDDSQLPKDRFSAERLKGVDSTLKIQPAELGDSAVYLCASSLGHEQFFGPGTRLTVL.

The chain carries TRBV11-2 and TRBJ1-1, with 7 nucleotides matching TRBD1. Germline CDR1 SGHAT, CDR2 FQNNGV. This CDR3 is 11 amino acids long. J was trimmed by 8 bases and V by 11 bases; bases with no gene match: 8. The CDR3 DNA is TGTGCCTGCGGAGGGGGCTTAGAAGCTTTCTTT. It translates to CACGGGLEAFF.

The chain combines TRBV23-1 with TRBJ2-7, with D perhaps matching TRBD2 (5 bases). TRBV23-1 is given ORF status, its function remaining uncertain. V was cut by 5 bases and J by 3 bases, with 23 bases left in between. This CDR3 region has 17 residues. The CDR3 coding sequence is TGCGCCAGCAGTTCCCGGGCCACAGAGGGTCCGAACTACGAGCAGTACTTC. Residues: CASSSRATEGPNYEQYF.

J is TRBJ2-7 and V is TRBV5-7, with TRBD1 as a possible D gene (6 bases). TRBV5-7 is an ORF, and what it does is uncertain. CDR3 length: 15 amino acids. With 2 bases removed from V and 4 bases from J, the gap between germline ends came to 16 bases. Here the CDR3 reads CASSFPQGEGYEQYF. Written as DNA, the CDR3 is TGTGCCAGCAGCTTCCCACAGGGAGAGGGATACGAGCAGTACTTC.

Worth noting for this clone: The same CDR3 is also encoded by other DNA sequences in this sample. The chain employs TRBV9 and TRBJ2-5; D is ambiguous. The ends were cut back, 0 bases at V and 1 base at J, with 7 bases in the middle. The CDR3 is 14 amino acids. Germline V lookup: CDR1 SGDLS, CDR2 YYNGEE. This CDR3 reads CASSVEASQETQYF. The CDR3 DNA follows: TGTGCCAGCAGCGTAGAAGCGAGCCAAGAGACCCAGTACTTC.

This rearrangement joins TRBV7-9 to TRBJ1-2; the D gene is possibly TRBD1 (5 bases). V was pared by 1 base and J by 1 base, with 7 bases between. CDR1 and CDR2 (germline): SEHNR, FQNEAQ (reference sequence). The CDR3 totals 14 residues. The CDR3 sequence: CASSLEGLNYGYTF. The CDR3 DNA follows: TGTGCCAGCAGCTTAGAGGGACTTAACTATGGCTACACCTTC.

The chain links TRBV28 to TRBJ2-3; D may be TRBD1 (6 bases). Looked up from germline, CDR1 is MDHEN and CDR2 is SYDVKM. This CDR3 has 12 amino acids. The V gene lost 5 bases and the J gene lost 5 bases, with 8 bases spanning the gap. The CDR3 nucleotides are TGTGCCAGCAGTGAGGACAGAGATACGCAGTATTTT. Translating it yields CASSEDRDTQYF.

The rearrangement uses TRBV6-5 and TRBJ2-1; TRBD2 matches at 9 bases. CDR3 length equals 16 residues. Looked up from germline, CDR1 is MNHEY and CDR2 is SVGAGI. With V trimmed by 0 bases and J by 4 bases, 4 bases remained unmatched. The CDR3 loop is CASSYSRSGGYNEQFF. DNA of the CDR3: TGTGCCAGCAGTTACTCCCGTAGCGGGGGATACAATGAGCAGTTCTTC.

Concerning this clone itself: The same CDR3 also results from other DNA sequences found in this sample. V usage is TRBV2 and J usage is TRBJ2-1; D call uncertain. Per germline, CDR1 SNHLY and CDR2 FYNNEI. CDR3 size: 10 residues. Trimming left V 4 bases short and J 7 bases short, with 2 bases between. The CDR3 is CASSVNEQFF. CDR3 DNA sequence: TGTGCCAGCAGTGTAAATGAGCAGTTCTTC.

This clone was picked up one time. This chain connects TRBV4-3 to TRBJ2-7; D uncertain. V lost 4 bases to trimming and J lost 6 bases, with 13 bases between them. CDR1 LGHNA and CDR2 YSLEER come from the germline V gene. The CDR3 sequence is 13 residues long. CDR3 residues: CASSLDGSVEQYF. The CDR3 nucleotides read TGCGCCAGCAGCCTAGATGGGTCCGTCGAGCAGTACTTC.

The rearrangement joins TRBV6-1 to TRBJ2-7, with D perhaps being TRBD1 or TRBD2 (5 bases each). V lost 1 base and J 0 bases, leaving 10 bases between the germline ends. This CDR3 spans 15 amino acids. CDR1 and CDR2 from the germline V gene are MNHNS and SASEGT. The CDR3 loop is CASSEDGTVSYEQYF. The CDR3 DNA is TGTGCCAGCAGTGAAGATGGGACGGTCTCCTACGAGCAGTACTTC.

The V call is TRBV5-6, the J call TRBJ2-5; D is possibly TRBD2 (5 bases). Germline CDR1 is SGHDT and CDR2 is YYEEEE. This CDR3 has 13 residues. V was shortened by 4 bases and J by 5 bases, with 12 bases between the two germline ends. CDR3 protein: CASSMPLVETQYF. DNA of the CDR3: TGTGCCAGCAGCATGCCACTAGTCGAGACCCAGTACTTC.

The count of this clone is one. The chain carries TRBV7-9 and TRBJ2-5; TRBD2 agrees at 13 bases. The CDR3 runs 15 residues. The germline gives CDR1 SEHNR, CDR2 FQNEAQ (reference sequence). Trimming took 4 bases from V and 5 from J; bases not matched to a gene: 4. CDR3 loop: CASSSGLAGWETQYF. CDR3 nucleotides: TGTGCCAGCAGCTCGGGACTAGCGGGATGGGAGACCCAGTACTTC.

This clone was recorded once. The chain recombines TRBV6-5 with TRBJ1-1; D call uncertain. CDR3 length: 11 amino acids. Trimming shortened V by 9 bases and J by 1 base, and 6 bases separated the two germline ends. Germline CDR1 reads MNHEY; CDR2 reads SVGAGI. The CDR3: CASTENTEAFF. For the CDR3, the DNA is TGTGCCAGTACAGAGAACACTGAAGCTTTCTTT.

This chain uses TRBV11-2 with TRBJ2-1; weak D call: TRBD2 (5 bases). Germline V gives CDR1 SGHAT, CDR2 FQNNGV. Deletions cut 1 base from V and 1 base from J, with 8 bases between. This CDR3 contains 15 residues. For the CDR3, the DNA is TGTGCCAGCAGCTTAGTCCCGGGATCCTACAATGAGCAGTTCTTC. Translating it yields CASSLVPGSYNEQFF.

This clone was seen just once. V and J are TRBV5-4 and TRBJ2-7; D remains ambiguous. Trimming stripped 1 base from V and 5 bases from J, with 4 bases between. This CDR3 comprises 11 residues. Germline CDR1 and CDR2: SGHNT and YYREEE (reference sequence). DNA of the CDR3: TGTGCCAGCAGCTTGACCGACGAGCAGTACTTC. Protein: CASSLTDEQYF.

The rearrangement links TRBV28 to TRBJ2-7, with 7 bases matching TRBD1. The trim removed 3 bases at V and 2 bases at J, leaving 7 bases unmatched. The CDR3 loop spans 15 amino acids. CDR1 is MDHEN, CDR2 SYDVKM, per germline. The CDR3 region has the DNA TGTGCCAGCAGTTTTTTCCGGACAGGACCCTACGAGCAGTACTTC. Translation gives CASSFFRTGPYEQYF.

The chain links TRBV7-8 to TRBJ1-5; D might be TRBD1 (5 bases). This CDR3 contains 16 residues. V lost 6 bases to trimming and J lost 4 bases, with 19 bases between them. Germline-derived CDR1 and CDR2 are SGHVS and FQNEAQ. The CDR3 DNA reads TGTGCCAGCAGTCAAACCGGGACTGAAATAAATCAGCCCCAGCATTTT. Translating it yields CASSQTGTEINQPQHF.

The rearrangement links TRBV6-5 to TRBJ1-2, with 8 nucleotides matching TRBD1. The V gene's germline CDR1 is MNHEY and CDR2 SVGAGI. The CDR3 is 15 residues long. The J segment lost 6 bases and the V segment lost 1 base, leaving 7 bases of the junction unmatched. CDR3: CASSYFAGGSDGYTF. CDR3 sequence (DNA): TGTGCCAGCAGTTACTTTGCAGGGGGCTCCGATGGCTACACCTTC.

Details on this clone: Other DNA sequences in this specimen translate into the identical CDR3. The V call is TRBV27, the J call TRBJ2-5; tentative D call: TRBD1 (5 bases). CDR1 and CDR2 from the germline V gene are MNHEY and SMNVEV (reference sequence). V was cut by 1 base and J by 4 bases, with 7 bases left in between. The CDR3 is 13 amino acids. The CDR3 loop reads CASSLWGGETQYF. CDR3 sequence (DNA): TGTGCCAGCAGTTTATGGGGCGGAGAGACCCAGTACTTC.